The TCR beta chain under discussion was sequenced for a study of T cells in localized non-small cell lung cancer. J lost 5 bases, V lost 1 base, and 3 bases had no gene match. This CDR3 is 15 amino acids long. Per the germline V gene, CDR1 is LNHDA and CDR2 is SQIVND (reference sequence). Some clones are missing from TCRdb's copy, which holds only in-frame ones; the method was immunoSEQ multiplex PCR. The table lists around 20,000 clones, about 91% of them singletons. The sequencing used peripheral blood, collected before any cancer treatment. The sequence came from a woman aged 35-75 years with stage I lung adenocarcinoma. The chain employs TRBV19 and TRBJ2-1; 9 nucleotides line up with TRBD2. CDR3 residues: CASSIGAGGDNEQFF. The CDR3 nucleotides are TGTGCCAGTAGTATAGGAGCGGGGGGCGACAATGAGCAGTTCTTC.